A selection of T cell receptor beta chains follows, all from one sample in a study of T-cell reconstitution after alpha-beta-depleted transplantation in children. TCRdb re-analysed the PCR reads in MiXCR, keeping a single row per CDR3 protein. In the table there are around 240,000 distinct CDR3 sequences, 7.5% to 10% of which are singletons. The starting material was PBMCs from the stem cell graft donor, obtained from the stem cell graft. These receptors were taken from a human donor who donated a stem cell graft to a child with SCID. The CDR3 runs from the conserved cysteine through the conserved F or W. Each record gives: V gene, D gene, J gene, clone size, CDR3 protein, CDR3 DNA. A D gene is named only where the DNA matches it firmly. The size field is filled for only some rows; it gives once, few, many or a size class.

v_call: TRBV5-1; d_call: NA; j_call: TRBJ2-1; clone_size: many; cdr3_aa: CASSLVSTLEQFF; cdr3_nt: TGCGCCAGCAGCTTGGTTTCCACCCTAGAGCAGTTCTTC
v_call: TRBV7-3; d_call: NA; j_call: TRBJ2-2; clone_size: many; cdr3_aa: CASSAQATGELFF; cdr3_nt: TGTGCCAGCAGCGCCCAGGCTACCGGGGAGCTGTTTTTT
v_call: TRBV12-3/TRBV12-4; d_call: TRBD1; j_call: TRBJ1-1; clone_size: many; cdr3_aa: CASSVGTGGITEAFF; cdr3_nt: TGTGCCAGCAGTGTAGGGACAGGGGGCATTACTGAAGCTTTCTTT
v_call: TRBV6-1; d_call: NA; j_call: TRBJ1-2; clone_size: many; cdr3_aa: CATDRERANYGYTF; cdr3_nt: TGTGCCACCGACAGAGAGAGGGCTAACTATGGCTACACCTTC
v_call: TRBV27; d_call: NA; j_call: TRBJ1-1; clone_size: many; cdr3_aa: CASSLKGRGTEAFF; cdr3_nt: TGTGCCAGCAGTTTAAAAGGGAGAGGGACTGAAGCTTTCTTT
v_call: TRBV3-1; d_call: TRBD2; j_call: TRBJ2-5; clone_size: many; cdr3_aa: CASSQERLAIETQYF; cdr3_nt: TGTGCCAGCAGCCAAGAACGACTAGCGATCGAGACCCAGTACTTC
v_call: TRBV5-1; d_call: NA; j_call: TRBJ2-7; clone_size: many; cdr3_aa: CASKPRESTYEQYF; cdr3_nt: TGCGCCAGCAAACCCCGGGAGTCTACCTACGAGCAGTACTTC
v_call: TRBV5-1; d_call: TRBD1; j_call: TRBJ2-5; clone_size: many; cdr3_aa: CASSSTGGEETQYF; cdr3_nt: TGCGCCAGCAGCTCGACAGGGGGCGAAGAGACCCAGTACTTC
v_call: TRBV7-9; d_call: TRBD1; j_call: TRBJ1-5; clone_size: many; cdr3_aa: CASSLGTGTYSNQPQHF; cdr3_nt: TGTGCCAGCAGCTTAGGGACAGGGACGTATAGCAATCAGCCCCAGCATTTT
v_call: TRBV20-1; d_call: TRBD2; j_call: TRBJ2-3; clone_size: many; cdr3_aa: CSASTRAGAYTDTQYF; cdr3_nt: TGCAGTGCTAGTACCCGAGCGGGGGCCTACACAGATACGCAGTATTTT
v_call: TRBV20-1; d_call: NA; j_call: TRBJ2-7; clone_size: many; cdr3_aa: CSAPVGRRSSYEQYF; cdr3_nt: TGCAGTGCTCCAGTGGGCCGGAGGAGCTCCTACGAGCAGTACTTC
v_call: TRBV29-1; d_call: TRBD2; j_call: TRBJ2-1; clone_size: NA; cdr3_aa: CVGAGTSGKAEQFF; cdr3_nt: TGCGTGGGGGCGGGGACTAGCGGCAAGGCCGAGCAGTTCTTC
v_call: TRBV12-3/TRBV12-4; d_call: TRBD2; j_call: TRBJ2-3; clone_size: many; cdr3_aa: CASSPDVAGGLDTQYF; cdr3_nt: TGTGCCAGCAGTCCCGACGTTGCGGGGGGCCTGGATACGCAGTATTTT
v_call: TRBV24-1; d_call: NA; j_call: TRBJ2-5; clone_size: many; cdr3_aa: CATSAGRREQETQYF; cdr3_nt: TGTGCCACCAGCGCGGGACGGAGAGAACAAGAGACCCAGTACTTC
v_call: TRBV7-6; d_call: TRBD2; j_call: TRBJ2-2; clone_size: many; cdr3_aa: CASSFPLRRLAGEANTGELFF; cdr3_nt: TGTGCCAGCAGCTTCCCCCTTCGTCGACTAGCGGGGGAGGCGAACACCGGGGAGCTGTTTTTT
v_call: TRBV5-1; d_call: TRBD1; j_call: TRBJ1-2; clone_size: many; cdr3_aa: CASSPSPGGSVTGYSGYTF; cdr3_nt: TGCGCCAGCAGCCCAAGTCCAGGGGGATCAGTAACTGGATATTCGGGCTACACCTTC
v_call: TRBV5-1; d_call: TRBD1; j_call: TRBJ2-1; clone_size: NA; cdr3_aa: CASSWGQADEQFF; cdr3_nt: TGCGCCAGCAGCTGGGGACAGGCGGATGAGCAGTTCTTC
v_call: TRBV10-3; d_call: NA; j_call: TRBJ2-2; clone_size: many; cdr3_aa: CAISENGELFF; cdr3_nt: TGTGCCATCAGTGAAAACGGGGAGCTGTTTTTT
v_call: TRBV18; d_call: TRBD1; j_call: TRBJ2-1; clone_size: many; cdr3_aa: CASSPGQGNEQFF; cdr3_nt: TGTGCCAGCTCGCCGGGACAGGGGAATGAGCAGTTCTTC
v_call: TRBV6-2/TRBV6-3; d_call: NA; j_call: TRBJ2-5; clone_size: once; cdr3_aa: CASSYSPLVAQETQYF; cdr3_nt: TGTGCCAGCAGTTACTCGCCACTAGTAGCACAAGAGACCCAGTACTTC
v_call: TRBV20-1; d_call: NA; j_call: TRBJ1-1; clone_size: NA; cdr3_aa: CSASQGLFTEAFF; cdr3_nt: TGCAGTGCTAGCCAGGGACTATTCACTGAAGCTTTCTTT
v_call: TRBV27; d_call: NA; j_call: TRBJ2-3; clone_size: few; cdr3_aa: CASSFRQSTDTQYF; cdr3_nt: TGTGCCAGCAGTTTCCGGCAGAGCACAGATACGCAGTATTTT
v_call: TRBV20-1; d_call: NA; j_call: TRBJ1-2; clone_size: many; cdr3_aa: CSARESMGGYTF; cdr3_nt: TGCAGTGCTAGAGAGAGCATGGGGGGCTACACCTTC
v_call: TRBV10-3; d_call: TRBD1; j_call: TRBJ2-1; clone_size: NA; cdr3_aa: CAISEYYSRTGGFYNEQFF; cdr3_nt: TGTGCCATCAGTGAGTACTATTCCCGGACAGGGGGCTTCTACAATGAGCAGTTCTTC
v_call: TRBV5-1; d_call: NA; j_call: TRBJ1-4; clone_size: many; cdr3_aa: CASSLRTGATNEKLFF; cdr3_nt: TGCGCCAGCAGCTTAAGAACAGGAGCAACTAATGAAAAACTGTTTTTT
v_call: TRBV28; d_call: NA; j_call: TRBJ1-1; clone_size: many; cdr3_aa: CASRLAGRSTEAFF; cdr3_nt: TGTGCCAGCCGCCTCGCCGGGAGGTCCACTGAAGCTTTCTTT
v_call: TRBV6-1; d_call: NA; j_call: TRBJ1-5; clone_size: many; cdr3_aa: CASSEGWNQPYSNQPQHF; cdr3_nt: TGTGCCAGCAGTGAAGGATGGAACCAACCTTATAGCAATCAGCCCCAGCATTTT
v_call: TRBV20-1; d_call: TRBD1; j_call: TRBJ2-7; clone_size: many; cdr3_aa: CSAGQGNEQYF; cdr3_nt: TGCAGTGCGGGACAGGGGAACGAGCAGTACTTC
v_call: TRBV5-1; d_call: NA; j_call: TRBJ2-3; clone_size: many; cdr3_aa: CASSLEVLTDTQYF; cdr3_nt: TGCGCCAGCAGCTTGGAGGTCCTCACAGATACGCAGTATTTT
v_call: TRBV3-1; d_call: NA; j_call: TRBJ2-7; clone_size: many; cdr3_aa: CASSQADREYF; cdr3_nt: TGTGCCAGCAGCCAAGCGGATAGGGAGTACTTC
v_call: TRBV7-2; d_call: TRBD2; j_call: TRBJ2-5; clone_size: many; cdr3_aa: CASSLGGLASETQYF; cdr3_nt: TGTGCCAGCAGCTTAGGGGGACTAGCCTCCGAGACCCAGTACTTC
v_call: TRBV12-3/TRBV12-4; d_call: NA; j_call: TRBJ1-3; clone_size: many; cdr3_aa: CASSFEPGAGNTIYF; cdr3_nt: TGTGCCAGCAGTTTTGAGCCAGGGGCTGGAAACACCATATATTTT
v_call: TRBV14; d_call: NA; j_call: TRBJ2-1; clone_size: many; cdr3_aa: CASAEAGANRARLFNEQFF; cdr3_nt: TGTGCCAGCGCCGAAGCTGGGGCAAACAGGGCTCGATTATTCAATGAGCAGTTCTTC
v_call: TRBV5-1; d_call: NA; j_call: TRBJ2-3; clone_size: many; cdr3_aa: CASSLGQNPSDTQYF; cdr3_nt: TGCGCCAGCAGCTTGGGGCAGAACCCATCAGATACGCAGTATTTT
v_call: TRBV3-1; d_call: NA; j_call: TRBJ2-5; clone_size: many; cdr3_aa: CASSLGTVETQYF; cdr3_nt: TGTGCCAGCAGCCTGGGGACCGTGGAGACCCAGTACTTC
v_call: TRBV7-8; d_call: NA; j_call: TRBJ1-6; clone_size: many; cdr3_aa: CASSLGLGNRFSPLHF; cdr3_nt: TGTGCCAGCAGCTTAGGTTTAGGAAATCGATTTTCACCCCTCCACTTT
v_call: TRBV24-1; d_call: TRBD2; j_call: TRBJ2-1; clone_size: many; cdr3_aa: CATSDPGLAGGSSYNEQFF; cdr3_nt: TGTGCCACCAGTGATCCCGGACTAGCGGGGGGCAGCTCCTACAATGAGCAGTTCTTC
v_call: TRBV7-2; d_call: NA; j_call: TRBJ2-5; clone_size: many; cdr3_aa: CASSTEWGQETQYF; cdr3_nt: TGTGCCAGCAGCACAGAATGGGGACAAGAGACCCAGTACTTC
v_call: TRBV7-9; d_call: NA; j_call: TRBJ1-1; clone_size: many; cdr3_aa: CASSLVFGTTEAFF; cdr3_nt: TGTGCCAGCAGCTTAGTATTTGGGACCACTGAAGCTTTCTTT
v_call: TRBV12-3/TRBV12-4; d_call: TRBD2; j_call: TRBJ2-3; clone_size: many; cdr3_aa: CASSPTSGGAGTQYF; cdr3_nt: TGTGCCAGCAGTCCGACTAGCGGGGGGGCCGGTACGCAGTATTTT
v_call: TRBV4-3; d_call: TRBD2; j_call: TRBJ2-1; clone_size: many; cdr3_aa: CASSQGLGTSAHEQFF; cdr3_nt: TGCGCCAGCAGCCAGGGCCTCGGGACTAGCGCCCATGAGCAGTTCTTC
v_call: TRBV29-1; d_call: TRBD1; j_call: TRBJ2-3; clone_size: NA; cdr3_aa: CSVEDRGPTDTQYF; cdr3_nt: TGCAGCGTTGAGGACAGGGGGCCCACAGATACGCAGTATTTT
v_call: TRBV6-1; d_call: NA; j_call: TRBJ1-2; clone_size: many; cdr3_aa: CASSGQASNYGYTF; cdr3_nt: TGTGCCAGCAGTGGACAGGCTTCTAACTATGGCTACACCTTC
v_call: TRBV15; d_call: TRBD2; j_call: TRBJ2-3; clone_size: many; cdr3_aa: CATSSGLSGHTDTQYF; cdr3_nt: TGTGCCACCAGCAGTGGCCTTAGCGGGCACACAGATACGCAGTATTTT
v_call: TRBV12-3/TRBV12-4; d_call: NA; j_call: TRBJ2-1; clone_size: many; cdr3_aa: CASSFLAYNEQFF; cdr3_nt: TGTGCCAGCAGTTTTCTAGCCTACAATGAGCAGTTCTTC
v_call: TRBV7-3; d_call: NA; j_call: TRBJ2-1; clone_size: many; cdr3_aa: CASSLLHYNEQFF; cdr3_nt: TGTGCCAGCAGCTTGTTACATTACAATGAGCAGTTCTTC
v_call: TRBV7-6; d_call: TRBD1; j_call: TRBJ1-2; clone_size: many; cdr3_aa: CASSPPGGAYGYTF; cdr3_nt: TGTGCCAGCAGCCCTCCAGGGGGGGCCTATGGCTACACCTTC
v_call: TRBV5-5; d_call: TRBD1; j_call: TRBJ2-3; clone_size: few; cdr3_aa: CASSLEGAGVSTDTQYF; cdr3_nt: TGTGCCAGCAGCTTGGAGGGGGCAGGGGTTTCCACAGATACGCAGTATTTT
v_call: TRBV20-1; d_call: TRBD1; j_call: TRBJ2-4; clone_size: many; cdr3_aa: CSASAGTGANIQYF; cdr3_nt: TGCAGTGCTAGCGCCGGGACAGGGGCAAACATTCAGTACTTC
v_call: TRBV20-1; d_call: TRBD1; j_call: TRBJ1-1; clone_size: NA; cdr3_aa: CSARTGRGVNTEAFF; cdr3_nt: TGCAGTGCTAGGACAGGGAGGGGGGTTAACACTGAAGCTTTCTTT
v_call: TRBV3-1; d_call: NA; j_call: TRBJ2-2; clone_size: many; cdr3_aa: CASSQIATGELFF; cdr3_nt: TGTGCCAGCAGCCAAATCGCAACCGGGGAGCTGTTTTTT
v_call: TRBV23-1; d_call: TRBD1; j_call: TRBJ1-5; clone_size: NA; cdr3_aa: CASSQKRDRGDQPQHF; cdr3_nt: TGCGCCAGCAGTCAAAAAAGGGACAGGGGGGATCAGCCCCAGCATTTT
v_call: TRBV5-6; d_call: NA; j_call: TRBJ1-6; clone_size: many; cdr3_aa: CASSLWFYNSPLHF; cdr3_nt: TGTGCCAGCAGCTTGTGGTTCTATAATTCACCCCTCCACTTT
v_call: TRBV2; d_call: NA; j_call: TRBJ1-1; clone_size: many; cdr3_aa: CASRVGGSNTEAFF; cdr3_nt: TGTGCCAGCAGGGTCGGGGGATCCAACACTGAAGCTTTCTTT
v_call: TRBV12-3/TRBV12-4; d_call: NA; j_call: TRBJ1-2; clone_size: many; cdr3_aa: CASSLWQGYGYTF; cdr3_nt: TGTGCCAGCAGTTTATGGCAGGGGTATGGCTACACCTTC
v_call: TRBV4-2; d_call: NA; j_call: TRBJ2-3; clone_size: once; cdr3_aa: CASSPGPLSTDTQYF; cdr3_nt: TGTGCCAGCAGCCCCGGGCCGCTCTCCACAGATACGCAGTATTTT
v_call: TRBV12-3/TRBV12-4; d_call: NA; j_call: TRBJ1-4; clone_size: many; cdr3_aa: CASSLVDGARGNEKLFF; cdr3_nt: TGTGCCAGCAGTTTAGTGGACGGAGCTCGTGGTAATGAAAAACTGTTTTTT